This T cell receptor beta chain stems from a study of cytomegalovirus exposure and HLA in healthy donors. General observations from the study: Some segments of the V type, notably TRBV6-2 and TRBV6-3, were excluded as indistinguishable.

Concerning this clone: Its specificity is unknown.

CDR1 and CDR2 from the germline V gene are SGHAT and FQNNGV. The CDR3 is 15 amino acids. V was shortened by 2 bases and J by 7 bases, with 15 bases between the two germline ends. This PCR relied on a set of 60 Vbeta primers and 13 Jbeta primers. Produced via immunoSEQ multiplex PCR; TCRdb's table is partial and in-frame only. The profile shows 75,000 to 100,000 clones, roughly four fifths of them singletons. The TCR comes from a woman aged 55-69 years in good health and CMV-seropositive. Sequenced input: PBMCs. The chain has TRBV11-2 and TRBJ2-1; D is possibly TRBD1 (5 bases). The CDR3 DNA is TGTGCCAGCAGCTTACTGGCAGGGCCAGGGAATGAGCAGTTCTTC. Translated: CASSLLAGPGNEQFF.